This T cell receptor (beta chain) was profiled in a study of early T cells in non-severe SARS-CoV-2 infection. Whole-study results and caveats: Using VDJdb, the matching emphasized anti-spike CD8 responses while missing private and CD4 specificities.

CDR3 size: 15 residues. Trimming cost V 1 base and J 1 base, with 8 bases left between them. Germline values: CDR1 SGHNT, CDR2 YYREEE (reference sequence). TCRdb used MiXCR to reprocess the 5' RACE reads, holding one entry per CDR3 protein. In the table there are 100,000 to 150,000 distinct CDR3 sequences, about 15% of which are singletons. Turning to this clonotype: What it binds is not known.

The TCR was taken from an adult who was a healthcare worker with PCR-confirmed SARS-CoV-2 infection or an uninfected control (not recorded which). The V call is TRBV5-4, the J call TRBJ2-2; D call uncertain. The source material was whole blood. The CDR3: CASSLTRQNTGELFF. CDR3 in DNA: TGTGCCAGCAGCTTGACCAGGCAGAACACCGGGGAGCTGTTTTTT.